The rows below give T cell receptor beta chains drawn from one sample of a study of human T cells and chemical hapten exposure. TCRdb reprocessed the RACE reads with MiXCR, giving one entry per CDR3 protein. Altogether some 44,000 distinct CDR3 sequences are present, more than 8.5% being singletons, with the ten largest covering approximately 15%. Sequencing used whole blood, obtained in connection with sensitization to the hapten diphenylcyclopropenone (DPC). All receptors derive from a woman aged 40 to 50 with alopecia areata. Some clones in this sample may be carry-over from other donors' samples. Both conserved end residues are part of each CDR3. D genes are given only for firm matches. The listing skips clone size in some rows; elsewhere it reads once, few, many or a size class.

cdr3_nt: TGCAGTGCTAGAGAGGGAGGAGGGAGAACTTCCGAGGAGTTCTTC
cdr3_aa: CSAREGGGRTSEEFF
j_call: TRBJ2-1
v_call: TRBV20-1
d_call: -
clone_size: many

cdr3_nt: TGTGCCAGCAGCCCCCCACAGGGAAAACTGTTTTTT
cdr3_aa: CASSPPQGKLFF
j_call: TRBJ1-4
v_call: TRBV7-9
d_call: -
clone_size: -

cdr3_nt: TGTGCCAGCAGTCCTGAGAGTACGGGGGAGCAGTACTTC
cdr3_aa: CASSPESTGEQYF
j_call: TRBJ2-7
v_call: TRBV6-4
d_call: -
clone_size: -

cdr3_nt: TGTGCCAGCGCCGCGGGACTAGTCAAGCAGTACTTC
cdr3_aa: CASAAGLVKQYF
j_call: TRBJ2-7
v_call: TRBV28
d_call: TRBD2
clone_size: -

cdr3_nt: TGTGCCAGCAGCGTGAGCGGGGGCCTTCACACAGATACGCAGTATTTT
cdr3_aa: CASSVSGGLHTDTQYF
j_call: TRBJ2-3
v_call: TRBV9
d_call: TRBD2
clone_size: few

cdr3_nt: TGTGCCAGCAGCTTAATGCAGTACAATGAGCAGTTCTTC
cdr3_aa: CASSLMQYNEQFF
j_call: TRBJ2-1
v_call: TRBV7-9
d_call: -
clone_size: many

cdr3_nt: TGTGCCAGCTCACGGGTCGGACAGGACGGGACCCAGTACTTC
cdr3_aa: CASSRVGQDGTQYF
j_call: TRBJ2-5
v_call: TRBV18
d_call: TRBD1
clone_size: few

cdr3_nt: TGTGCCAGCAGTTCGACGACAGGGGGCCGTTCACCCCTCCACTTT
cdr3_aa: CASSSTTGGRSPLHF
j_call: TRBJ1-6
v_call: TRBV6-6
d_call: TRBD1
clone_size: many

cdr3_nt: TGTGCCAGCAGGGGGGCGGATGAAGCTTTCTTT
cdr3_aa: CASRGADEAFF
j_call: TRBJ1-1
v_call: TRBV7-9
d_call: -
clone_size: many

cdr3_nt: TGTGCCAGCAGCTCCCCTGGGGGGGCTCGCGGGCCTCCAGATACGCAGTATTTT
cdr3_aa: CASSSPGGARGPPDTQYF
j_call: TRBJ2-3
v_call: TRBV11-2
d_call: -
clone_size: many

cdr3_nt: TGTGCCAGCAGCGCCGGGATCTATCAAGAGACCCAGTACTTC
cdr3_aa: CASSAGIYQETQYF
j_call: TRBJ2-5
v_call: TRBV7-6
d_call: -
clone_size: many

cdr3_nt: TGCAGCGTTGGGGGACACTACTATGGCTACACCTTC
cdr3_aa: CSVGGHYYGYTF
j_call: TRBJ1-2
v_call: TRBV29-1
d_call: -
clone_size: many

cdr3_nt: TGCGCCAGCAGCCATCCGACAGGAGCCGTTAATTCACCCCTCCACTTT
cdr3_aa: CASSHPTGAVNSPLHF
j_call: TRBJ1-6
v_call: TRBV4-1
d_call: -
clone_size: few

cdr3_nt: TGTGCCAGCAGTTTAAGGGGGTCCCCCTTCTCCTACGAGCAGTACTTC
cdr3_aa: CASSLRGSPFSYEQYF
j_call: TRBJ2-7
v_call: TRBV28
d_call: -
clone_size: -